The 2 T cell receptor beta chains given below trace back to one sample, sequenced in a study of blood T cells in healthy people across ages. Combining a sample-barcoded 5' primer with a J-beta primer mix, a second PCR ran for 7 to 11 cycles. One entry per CDR3 protein, called by TCRdb with MiXCR from the 5' RACE reads. This table has about 1.4 million distinct CDR3 sequences, approximately 59% appearing once. Sequenced input: blood. The origin of the receptors is a man between 18 and 29 years old in good health.

The CDR3 here is CASSPTLTGNIQYF. CDR3 sequence (DNA): TGTGCCAGCAGCCCGACACTGACAGGGAACATTCAGTACTTC. This chain links TRBV6-4 with TRBJ2-4; 7 bases map to TRBD1. The J segment lost 7 bases and the V segment lost 6 bases, leaving 9 bases of the junction unmatched. Germline V gives CDR1 MRHNA, CDR2 SNTAGT. The CDR3 covers 14 residues.

This rearrangement joins TRBV14 to TRBJ1-2, with a weak D call TRBD1 (5 bases). Trimming cost V 3 bases and J 4 bases, with 15 bases left between them. Germline CDR1 and CDR2: SGHDN and FVKESK. CDR3 length equals 15 residues. This chain's CDR3 is CASSQLGGQAYGYTF. The CDR3 DNA reads TGTGCCAGCAGCCAGTTGGGAGGACAAGCCTATGGCTACACCTTC.